This T cell receptor (beta chain) emerged from a study of cytomegalovirus exposure and HLA in healthy donors. In the PCR, 60 Vbeta and 13 Jbeta primers were used. Only in-frame clones appear in the TCRdb table, and some are missing; sequencing was by immunoSEQ multiplex PCR. This sample has roughly 160,000 clones, with about 68% found just once. Germline trimming cut 4 bases from V and 2 bases from J; bases unmatched to any gene: 7. The germline CDR1 and CDR2 sequences are SNHLY and FYNNEI. The CDR3 length is 15 residues. What was sequenced was PBMCs. The TCR originated in a female donor in good health and CMV-seronegative. The J gene is TRBJ2-5, the V gene TRBV2, with TRBD2 matching 7 bases. The CDR3 DNA reads as TGTGCCAGCAGTGGCATTACGGGGGGACAAGAGACCCAGTACTTC. Protein sequence: CASSGITGGQETQYF.